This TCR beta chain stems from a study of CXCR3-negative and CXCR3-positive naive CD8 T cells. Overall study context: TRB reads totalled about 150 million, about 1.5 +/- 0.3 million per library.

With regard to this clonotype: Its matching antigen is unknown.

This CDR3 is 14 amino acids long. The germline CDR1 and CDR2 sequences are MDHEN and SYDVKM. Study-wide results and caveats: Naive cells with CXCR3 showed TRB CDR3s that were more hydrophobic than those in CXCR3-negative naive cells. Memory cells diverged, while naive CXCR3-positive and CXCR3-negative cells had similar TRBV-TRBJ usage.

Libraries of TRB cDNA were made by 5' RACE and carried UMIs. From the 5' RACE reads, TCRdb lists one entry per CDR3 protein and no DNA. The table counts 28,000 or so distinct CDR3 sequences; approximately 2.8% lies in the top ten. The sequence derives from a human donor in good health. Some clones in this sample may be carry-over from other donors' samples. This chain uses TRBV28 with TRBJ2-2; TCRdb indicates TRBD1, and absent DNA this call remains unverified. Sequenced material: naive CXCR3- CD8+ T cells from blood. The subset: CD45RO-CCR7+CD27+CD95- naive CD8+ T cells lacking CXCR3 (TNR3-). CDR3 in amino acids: CASSDRGKTGELFF.